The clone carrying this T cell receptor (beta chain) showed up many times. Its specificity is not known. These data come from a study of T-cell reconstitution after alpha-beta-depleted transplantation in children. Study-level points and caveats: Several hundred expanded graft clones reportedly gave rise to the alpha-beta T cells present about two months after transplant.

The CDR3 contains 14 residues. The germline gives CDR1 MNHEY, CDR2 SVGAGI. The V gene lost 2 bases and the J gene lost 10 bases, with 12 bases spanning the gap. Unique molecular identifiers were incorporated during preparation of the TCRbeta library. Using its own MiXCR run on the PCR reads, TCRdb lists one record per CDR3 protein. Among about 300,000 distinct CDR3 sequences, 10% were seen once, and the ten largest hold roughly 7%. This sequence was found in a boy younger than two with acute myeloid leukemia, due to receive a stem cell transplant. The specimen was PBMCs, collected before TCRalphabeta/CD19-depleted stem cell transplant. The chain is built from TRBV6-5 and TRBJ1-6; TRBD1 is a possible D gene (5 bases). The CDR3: CASSYQRGESPLHF. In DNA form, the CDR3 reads TGTGCCAGCAGTTACCAGCGGGGGGAATCACCCCTCCACTTT.